This T cell receptor beta chain comes out of a study of T cell responses to AZD1222 COVID-19 vaccine (dated by TCRdb to the early 2020s). Broadly, across the study: A total of 230 to 250 trial participants underwent TCR sequencing, of whom 200 to 220 received two doses of AZD1222 and some 26 received two doses of the MenACWY control vaccine. Enrollment into the trials was organized by age into subgroups of 18-55, 56-69 and 70-plus years, and those subgroups contained roughly 140, 27 and 60 TCR-sequenced participants, respectively.

Reading the germline V gene gives CDR1 SGHVS and CDR2 FNYEAQ. Relative to germline, V is 3 bases shorter and J is 2 bases shorter, with 7 bases between their ends. The CDR3 runs 14 residues from the cysteine to the phenylalanine. Only CDR3 DNA is held: 42 bases, read in frame from base 1. Explained via the paper, the time point label denotes: about 28 days (+/-7) after the second vaccine dose. AZD1222 recipients with second doses at about 4 weeks or about 12 weeks were pooled, because spike-specific TCR depth and breadth did not differ between schedules. Vaccinee samples came from UK trials COV001 and COV002, including a single-blind randomized controlled phase 2/3 trial of AZD1222 (ChAdOx1 nCoV-19) in healthy adults. Trial participant PBMC samples were collected at day 0 and day 28 after the second dose for TCRbeta chain sequencing. The CDR3 regions of human TCRbeta chains were analyzed by immunosequencing. Turning to the authors' computational methods: Repertoire TCRs were checked for matches against a reference library of SARS-CoV-2-specific TCRs that had been generated using the MIRA antigen-specificity platform. Breadth was defined as the fraction of unique TCRs that were SARS-CoV-2-associated, and depth was defined as the fraction of total T cells that were SARS-CoV-2-associated. Using the MIRA data, each spike-specific TCR was mapped to the spike region that the TCR reacts to and placed in a CD4 or CD8 class. Log10-transformed breadth and depth values were compared by one-way ANOVA with Sidak's multiple comparisons tests. The clones in this table, taken by TCRdb from immuneACCESS, are in-frame only. Not every clone is retained; where verified, under half of the shortfall comes from an unresolved V gene, and the cause of the rest is unknown. The D gene and trimming were derived from the DNA, and the V and J assignments and clone size from that table. For this sample the table gives fewer than 85,000 clones, of which about 85% were detected only once. The ten largest clones represent 1.3% of the sample.

Points on this clone: Which antigen it targets is not known. The input lacks base qualities; no much larger clone sits a single base away.

Broader findings and caveats from the paper: Conclusions about previously exposed vaccinees are limited because only a handful of AZD1222 recipients were SARS-CoV-2 seropositive at baseline. Epitopes outside the regions mutated in the B.1.351 and B.1.1.7 variants were reportedly recognized by nearly half of the unique spike-specific TCRs. Vaccine-associated CD4 TCRs spanned the whole spike protein, with dominant responses in regions 160-218 and 743-854. A significant rise in spike-specific TCR breadth and depth was observed after two AZD1222 doses relative to day 0 and relative to MenACWY recipients. Because no day 14 peak-response samples were available, the repertoires could be characterized only after the peak T cell response. Most participants were white British and females outnumbered males, and the authors suggested that clonal diversity may have been underestimated. The 56-69-year group was small, and its depth increase did not reach significance, likely because of low power.

The receptor was isolated from an adult who received the AZD1222 COVID-19 vaccine. The sequenced sample was peripheral blood, obtained 28 days after the second AZD1222 dose. The chain links TRBV7-6 with TRBJ2-2; the D segment could be TRBD1, given 6 matching bases. The DNA sequence is given as TGTGCCAGCAGCTTGGGGGCTAACACCGGGGAGCTGTTTTTT. The resulting protein is CASSLGANTGELFF.